This T cell receptor beta chain derives from a study of blood T cell repertoires in COVID-19. Study-wide context: Acute-phase and convalescent COVID-19 samples originated in the United States, Italy and Spain.

From germline, CDR1 is SGHRS and CDR2 YFSETQ. Trimming cost V 5 bases and J 4 bases; bases outside gene matches: 9. The length of the CDR3 is 15 residues. Repertoires were generated with immunoSEQ multiplex PCR, while TCRdb's copy carries only in-frame clones and drops some. The sample holds hundreds of thousands of clones, about 87% seen once. Participants were placed into cohorts based on the clinical history they reported. Recovered Cohort 3 donors showed two negative PCRs, clearance, or symptom resolution. This clone was observed once. The V gene is TRBV5-1, the J gene TRBJ1-2, with 9 bases that match TRBD1. The specimen sequenced was PBMCs or T cells enriched from blood (not recorded which). This receptor was obtained from a woman between 50 and 59 years old who had recovered from COVID-19. The CDR3 bases are TGCGCCAGCAGGCCTGGACAGGGGATGGGCTATGGCTACACCTTC. Translating it yields CASRPGQGMGYGYTF.